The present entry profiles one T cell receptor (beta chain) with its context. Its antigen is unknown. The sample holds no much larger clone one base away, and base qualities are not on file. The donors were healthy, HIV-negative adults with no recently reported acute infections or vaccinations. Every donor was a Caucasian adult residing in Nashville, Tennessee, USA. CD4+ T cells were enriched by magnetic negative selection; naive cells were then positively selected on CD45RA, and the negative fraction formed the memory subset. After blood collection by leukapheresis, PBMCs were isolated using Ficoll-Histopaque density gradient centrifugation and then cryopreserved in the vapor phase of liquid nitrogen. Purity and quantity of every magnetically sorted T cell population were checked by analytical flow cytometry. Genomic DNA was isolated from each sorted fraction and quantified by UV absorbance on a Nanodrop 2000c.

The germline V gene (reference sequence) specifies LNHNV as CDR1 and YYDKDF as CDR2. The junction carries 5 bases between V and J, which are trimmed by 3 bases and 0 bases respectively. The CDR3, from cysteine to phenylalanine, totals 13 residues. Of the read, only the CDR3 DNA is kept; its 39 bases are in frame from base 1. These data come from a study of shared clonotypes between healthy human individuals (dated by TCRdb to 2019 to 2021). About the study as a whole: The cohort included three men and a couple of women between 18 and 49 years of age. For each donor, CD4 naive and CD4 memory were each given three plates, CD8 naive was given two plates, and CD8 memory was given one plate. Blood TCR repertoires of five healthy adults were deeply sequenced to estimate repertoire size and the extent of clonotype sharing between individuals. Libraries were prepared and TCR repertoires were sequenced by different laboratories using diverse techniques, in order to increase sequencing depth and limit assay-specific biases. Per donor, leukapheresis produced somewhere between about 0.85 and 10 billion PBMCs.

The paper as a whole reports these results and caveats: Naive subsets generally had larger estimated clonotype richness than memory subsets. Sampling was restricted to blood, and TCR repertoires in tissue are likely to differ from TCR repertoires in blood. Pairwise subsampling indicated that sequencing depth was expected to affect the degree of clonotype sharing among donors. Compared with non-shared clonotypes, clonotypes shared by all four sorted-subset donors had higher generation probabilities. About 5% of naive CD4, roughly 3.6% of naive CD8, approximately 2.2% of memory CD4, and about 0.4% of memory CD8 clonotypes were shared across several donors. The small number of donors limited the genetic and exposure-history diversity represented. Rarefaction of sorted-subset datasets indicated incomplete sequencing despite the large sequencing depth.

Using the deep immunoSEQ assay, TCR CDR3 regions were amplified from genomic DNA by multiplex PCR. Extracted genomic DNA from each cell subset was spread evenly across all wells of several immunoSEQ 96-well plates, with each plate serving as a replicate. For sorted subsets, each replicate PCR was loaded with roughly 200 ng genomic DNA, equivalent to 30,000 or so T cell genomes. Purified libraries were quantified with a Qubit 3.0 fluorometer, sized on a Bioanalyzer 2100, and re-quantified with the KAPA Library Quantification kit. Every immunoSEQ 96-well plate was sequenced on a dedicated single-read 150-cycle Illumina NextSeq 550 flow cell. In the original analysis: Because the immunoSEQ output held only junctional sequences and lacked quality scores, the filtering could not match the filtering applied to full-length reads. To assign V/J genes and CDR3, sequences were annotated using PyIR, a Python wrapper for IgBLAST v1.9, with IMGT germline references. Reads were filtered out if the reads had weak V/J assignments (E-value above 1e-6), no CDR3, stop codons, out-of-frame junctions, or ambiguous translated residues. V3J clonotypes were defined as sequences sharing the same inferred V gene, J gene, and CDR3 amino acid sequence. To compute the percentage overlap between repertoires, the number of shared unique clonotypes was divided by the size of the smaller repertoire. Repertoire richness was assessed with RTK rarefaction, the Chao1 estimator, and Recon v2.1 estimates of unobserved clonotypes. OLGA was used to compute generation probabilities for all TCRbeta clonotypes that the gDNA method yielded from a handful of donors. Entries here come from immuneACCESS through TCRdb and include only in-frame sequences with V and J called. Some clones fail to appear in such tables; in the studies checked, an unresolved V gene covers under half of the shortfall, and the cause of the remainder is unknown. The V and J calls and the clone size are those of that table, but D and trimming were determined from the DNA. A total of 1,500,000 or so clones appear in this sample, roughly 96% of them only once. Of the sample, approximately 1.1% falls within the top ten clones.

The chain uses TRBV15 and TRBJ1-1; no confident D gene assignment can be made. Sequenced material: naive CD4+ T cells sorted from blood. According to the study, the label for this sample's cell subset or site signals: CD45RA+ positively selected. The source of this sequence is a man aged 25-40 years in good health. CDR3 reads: CATSRTMNTEAFF. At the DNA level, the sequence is TGTGCCACCAGCAGGACTATGAACACTGAAGCTTTCTTT.